This T cell receptor (beta chain) is drawn from a study of CD8+CD57+ T cells in acquired aplastic anemia (dated by TCRdb to the late 2010s). Regarding the research as a whole: On average, sorted CD4+ and CD8+ cells yielded 3.2 ug of extracted DNA, with a range of 0.2 to 27.4 ug. CD8+CD57+ expansion was defined as a frequency above the mean frequency observed in healthy subjects. Summary of the overall study and its limitations: Patients and healthy controls showed no significant difference in CD8+ Simpson's diversity (P=0.060). Around 30 CD8+ CDR3 sequences were shared between patients and controls but appeared highly expressed in patients and within their immunodominant clones.

About this clonotype: What this receptor recognizes is not known. Within one base of it there is no much larger clone, and no base qualities were kept.

Expansion of CD8+CD57+ cells had been shown by flow cytometry in the patients chosen for sequencing. Every patient had severe acquired aplastic anemia, diagnosed using the International Study of Aplastic Anemia and Agranulocytosis and Camitta criteria. No therapy had been received by the patients at the time of blood sampling. In this study, sorted CD4+ and CD8+ T cells from the blood of healthy subjects and of severe aplastic anemia patients had their TCR repertoires deep-sequenced. Patients were enrolled in the USA under clinicaltrials.gov protocols 00001620, 01623167, 00001397, 00071045, 00081523 and 00961064. Ficoll-Paque density gradient centrifugation was used to isolate peripheral blood mononuclear cells. Before DNA was extracted, CD4+ and CD8+ T cells were sorted using either FACS or magnetic beads. TCR beta VDJ combination and CDR3 sequence profiling used genomic DNA as the template. TCR repertoire sequencing was run on an Illumina HiSeq 2000. The source study handled its data this way. TRBV/TRBJ rearrangement plots, CDR3 size and DJ length profiles, and Simpson's diversity index were used to assess repertoires. Whichever DNA sequence was most abundant in the deep sequencing data was defined as the immunodominant clone. CDR3 amino acid sequences were screened for sharing across subjects and compared with published repertoires and the VDJdb database. The raw public data were reprocessed by TCRdb itself: fastp quality trimming at Q25, MiXCR clonotype calling, in-frame beta chains only. Each record represents a unique CDR3 protein, reported with the most common genes and DNA among its rows. The V and J calls come from TCRdb's annotation, not from the publication. Present in this sample are about 120,000 distinct CDR3 sequences, under 60% of which were seen just once. The ten largest make up 25% to 30% of the sample.

Reading from cysteine to phenylalanine, the CDR3 counts 14 amino acids. Only the CDR3 portion is preserved as DNA: 42 bases, with reading frame beginning at the first base. V is cut back by 5 bases and J by 4 bases, with 3 bases in the junction unmatched. The sample comprised sorted CD4+, CD8+, or CD8+CD57+ T cells (not recorded which) from PBMCs. This clonotype originated in a human donor with aplastic anemia. Recombination linked TRBV12-3 or TRBV12-4 to TRBJ2-7; 12 bases in the junction line up with TRBD2. The sequence in DNA is TGTGCCAGCAGTCCTAGCGGGGGGGCGTACGAGCAGTACTTC. The encoded protein is CASSPSGGAYEQYF.